Here is one TCR beta chain with its context. Its antigen is as yet unknown. The entry originates in a study of cytomegalovirus exposure and HLA in healthy donors. Notes on the study in general: V- and J-gene trimming in TCR beta was tied to a missense DCLRE1C variant by an analysis performed later.

This CDR3 has 15 residues. Germline assignment: CDR1 LGHNT and CDR2 FRNRAP. V shed 6 bases and J shed 7 bases, with 19 bases lying between them. PCR primers comprised 60 Vbeta and 13 Jbeta primers. Sequencing was performed with immunoSEQ multiplex PCR; in TCRdb, only in-frame clones are kept and a portion is missing. The sample comprises about 140,000 clones, nearly 80% of which are singletons, and about 4.7% rests with the top ten. What was sequenced was PBMCs. The chain carries TRBV12-5 and TRBJ1-5; tentatively, D is TRBD1 (6 bases). The clonotype was recovered from a male donor in good health and CMV-seronegative. CDR3 loop: CASGPVAGVEQPQHF. CDR3 DNA: TGTGCTAGTGGCCCGGTGGCAGGGGTTGAACAGCCCCAGCATTTT.